This passage covers 22 T cell receptor beta chains from one sample sequenced in a study of T cell repertoires in cytomegalovirus infection. One entry per CDR3 protein, called by TCRdb with MiXCR from the reads. The data contain over 250,000 distinct CDR3 sequences, less than 25% of them singletons. What these receptors recognize is not known. Sample: cultured PBMCs, taken from culture after CMV antigen stimulation. These receptors originate from a human donor in good health (CMV status not recorded). Some clones in this sample may be carry-over from other donors' samples.

This clonotype has more than one count but fewer than ten. The gene calls are TRBV11-3 and TRBJ2-5; D is perhaps TRBD1 (5 bases). Trimming stripped 7 bases from V and 5 bases from J, with 14 bases between. The CDR3 has 13 amino acids. The V gene's germline CDR1 is SGHNT and CDR2 YENEEA. DNA of the CDR3: TGTGCCAGCACCCAGGGCTACAGGGAGACCCAGTACTTC. This codes for CASTQGYRETQYF. The full variable domain, completed using reference TRBV11-3 and TRBJ2-5, is EAGVVQSPRYKIIEKKQPVAFWCNPISGHNTLYWYLQNLGQGPELLIRYENEEAVDDSQLPKDRFSAERLKGVDSTLKIQPAELGDSAVYLCASTQGYRETQYFGPGTRLLVL.

The chain carries TRBV30 and TRBJ1-2; TRBD1 might be the D (6 bases). CDR1 is GTSNPN and CDR2 is SVGIG in the germline V gene (reference sequence). Trimming stripped 0 bases from V and 8 bases from J, with 16 bases between. The CDR3 sequence is 14 residues long. The CDR3 here is CAWSVVGGHAGYTF. The CDR3 DNA reads as TGTGCCTGGAGTGTTGTCGGGGGGCACGCAGGCTACACCTTC.

This clonotype was counted only a few times. The chain is built from TRBV7-2 and TRBJ2-1; D is undetermined. Per germline, CDR1 SGHTA and CDR2 FQGNSA. The CDR3 spans 16 residues. Deletions cut 2 bases from V and 0 bases from J, with 11 bases between. The CDR3 DNA is TGTGCCAGCAGCTTATTAGGCGCGAGCTCCTACAATGAGCAGTTCTTC. Its protein is CASSLLGASSYNEQFF.

The chain combines TRBV27 with TRBJ2-1; 11 positions match TRBD2. Trimming at V came to 7 bases and at J to 6 bases, leaving 11 bases not matched to a gene. The CDR3 runs 16 residues. The germline gives CDR1 MNHEY, CDR2 SMNVEV (reference sequence). CDR3 nucleotide sequence: TGTGCCAGCAATAGATGGTTAGCGGGAGGGTCCAATGAGCAGTTCTTC. Its translation: CASNRWLAGGSNEQFF.

The chain has TRBV14 and TRBJ2-7; unclear D gene. Trimming left V 0 bases short and J 7 bases short, with 7 bases between. The germline gives CDR1 SGHDN, CDR2 FVKESK. This CDR3 region has 12 residues. In nucleotides, the CDR3 is TGTGCCAGCAGCCAAGATCTTCGGGAGCAGTACTTC. The encoded protein is CASSQDLREQYF.

This clonotype was recorded many times. V is TRBV12-3 or TRBV12-4 and J is TRBJ1-1; D is ambiguous. V dropped 2 bases and J dropped 10 bases, with 11 bases sitting between them. The CDR3 contains 12 residues. The CDR3 DNA reads as TGTGCCAGCAGTTTATACGGAGGCAGAGCTTTCTTT. As protein: CASSLYGGRAFF.

In this sample, this clonotype turned up a few times. The V call is TRBV7-2, the J call TRBJ2-3; 11 bases line up with TRBD1. The junction had 6 bases not matched to a gene; V was cut back by 4 bases and J by 3 bases. In germline, CDR1 is SGHTA, CDR2 FQGNSA. The CDR3 totals 16 residues. The CDR3 coding sequence is TGTGCCAGCAGCTCCTGGACAGGGGGCATAACAGATACGCAGTATTTT. Amino acids: CASSSWTGGITDTQYF.

The chain is built from TRBV6-2 or TRBV6-3 and TRBJ1-1; weak D call: TRBD1 (5 bases). Germline V gives CDR1 MNHEY, CDR2 SVGEGT. V lost 0 bases, J lost 5 bases, and 13 bases lay in between. The CDR3 consists of 15 residues. CDR3 in amino acids: CASSYSLRWGTEAFF. Written as DNA, the CDR3 is TGTGCCAGCAGTTACTCGTTGCGATGGGGGACTGAAGCTTTCTTT.

This clonotype was seen repeatedly, ten times or more. The V gene is TRBV7-2, the J gene TRBJ1-3; D remains unclear. This CDR3 has 13 amino acids. V was trimmed by 1 base and J by 0 bases, leaving 1 base between them. The germline V gene has CDR1 SGHTA and CDR2 FQGNSA. CDR3 sequence: CASSLGSGNTIYF. The CDR3 nucleotides read TGTGCCAGCAGCTTAGGCTCTGGAAACACCATATATTTT.

Ten or more counts support this clonotype. The CDR3 region has the DNA TGTGCCAGCACCTCCCGGACTAGCGGTGCCACAGATACGCAGTATTTT. It yields the protein CASTSRTSGATDTQYF. The chain couples TRBV7-2 to TRBJ2-3; 10 bases map to TRBD2. The germline V gene has CDR1 SGHTA and CDR2 FQGNSA. Losses at the gene ends were 7 bases for V and 2 bases for J; bases not matched to a gene: 9. CDR3 length: 16 residues.

The genes are TRBV7-6 and TRBJ2-2, with unresolved D. The germline CDR1 and CDR2 sequences are SGHVS and FNYEAQ. This CDR3 comprises 14 residues. V shed 2 bases and J shed 4 bases, with 8 bases lying between them. DNA of the CDR3: TGTGCCAGCAGCTTAACCGTAATCACCGGGGAGCTGTTTTTT. It yields the protein CASSLTVITGELFF. Full variable domain (missing parts from reference TRBV7-6 and TRBJ2-2): GAGVSQSPRYKVTKRGQDVALRCDPISGHVSLYWYRQALGQGPEFLTYFNYEAQQDKSGLPNDRFSAERPEGSISTLTIQRTEQRDSAMYRCASSLTVITGELFFGEGSRLTVL.

The CDR3 spells CASSPSGSLVETQYF. The CDR3 nucleotides read TGCGCCAGCAGCCCTAGCGGGAGTTTGGTAGAGACCCAGTACTTC. The chain couples TRBV4-1 to TRBJ2-5; 10 bases agree with TRBD2. The V segment lost 4 bases and the J segment 4 bases; nucleotides outside the gene matches: 6. Germline V gene lookup returns CDR1 MGHRA and CDR2 YSYEKL. This CDR3 has 15 amino acids.

For this clonotype: One base away lies a much larger clone, so this may be a sequencing read error. This chain joins TRBV7-6 and TRBJ2-1, with 7 bases lining up with TRBD2. CDR1 is SGHVS, CDR2 FNYEAQ, per germline. J gave up 0 bases and V 5 bases, and 10 bases lay outside the gene matches. The length of the CDR3 is 17 residues. The CDR3: CASSPGTIWSSYNEQFF. As DNA, the CDR3 is TGTGCCAGCAGCCCCGGGACTATCTGGAGCTCCTACAATGAGCAGTTCTTC. Full variable domain (remainder filled in from reference TRBV7-6 and TRBJ2-1): GAGVSQSPRYKVTKRGQDVALRCDPISGHVSLYWYRQALGQGPEFLTYFNYEAQQDKSGLPNDRFSAERPEGSISTLTIQRTEQRDSAMYRCASSPGTIWSSYNEQFFGPGTRLTVL.

V is TRBV19 and J is TRBJ2-1, with D maybe TRBD2 (6 bases). The V gene's germline CDR1 is LNHDA and CDR2 SQIVND (reference sequence). The CDR3 has 13 residues. Trimming shortened V by 3 bases and J by 10 bases, and 13 bases separated the two germline ends. The CDR3 protein is CASSIDRGREQFF. The CDR3, as DNA: TGTGCCAGTAGTATTGATCGAGGGAGGGAGCAGTTCTTC.

In this sample, this clonotype turned up a few times. The genes are TRBV20-1 and TRBJ2-7; possible D gene TRBD1, 6 bases. Trimming left V 6 bases short and J 0 bases short, with 18 bases between. The CDR3 has 15 residues. Germline loops: CDR1 DFQATT, CDR2 SNEGSKA (reference sequence). The CDR3 loop reads CSANDRLGSSYEQYF. In nucleotides, the CDR3 is TGCAGTGCGAACGACAGGTTGGGGTCCTCCTACGAGCAGTACTTC.

The sample holds many counts of this clonotype. The chain joins TRBV19 to TRBJ1-5; D gene uncertain. V was cut by 7 bases and J by 1 base, with 11 bases left in between. CDR3 length equals 14 residues. The germline V gene encodes CDR1 LNHDA and CDR2 SQIVND (reference sequence). CDR3 coding DNA: TGTGCCAGTACCTCCGGAGGGAGCAATCAGCCCCAGCATTTT. Translated, it gives CASTSGGSNQPQHF.

This clonotype has a count of ten or more. The rearrangement links TRBV7-9 to TRBJ2-4; D is uncertain. The CDR3 contains 16 residues. Germline-derived CDR1 and CDR2 are SEHNR and FQNEAQ (reference sequence). V was shortened by 5 bases and J by 1 base, with 15 bases between the two germline ends. The CDR3 spells CASSPSLITAKNIQYF. The CDR3 nucleotides are TGTGCCAGCAGCCCCAGTCTAATAACGGCCAAAAACATTCAGTACTTC.

This clonotype was recorded many times. The chain combines TRBV7-6 with TRBJ1-1, with TRBD1 matching over 9 bases. This CDR3 is built from 15 residues. Germline V gene data show CDR1 as SGHVS and CDR2 as FNYEAQ. V gave up 5 bases and J gave up 4 bases; unmatched junction bases: 8. The CDR3 here is CASSPGTGQGTEAFF. The CDR3 DNA reads TGTGCCAGCAGCCCCGGGACAGGGCAGGGCACTGAAGCTTTCTTT. Filled out from reference TRBV7-6 and TRBJ1-1, the complete variable domain reads GAGVSQSPRYKVTKRGQDVALRCDPISGHVSLYWYRQALGQGPEFLTYFNYEAQQDKSGLPNDRFSAERPEGSISTLTIQRTEQRDSAMYRCASSPGTGQGTEAFFGQGTRLTVV.

The sample holds a few counts of this clonotype. This sequence joins TRBV7-2 and TRBJ2-1; 9 bases match TRBD2. V trimming: 4 bases; J trimming: 9 bases; junction bases outside the gene matches: 7. The germline gives CDR1 SGHTA, CDR2 FQGNSA. The CDR3 runs 14 residues. CDR3 coding DNA: TGTGCCAGCAGCTCAAGCGGGAGGAGTGTTGAGCAGTTCTTC. As protein: CASSSSGRSVEQFF.

This chain uses TRBV4-1 with TRBJ2-3; D not certain. V lost 0 bases to trimming and J lost 2 bases, with 6 bases between them. Germline CDR1 MGHRA, CDR2 YSYEKL. The CDR3 sequence is 14 residues long. The CDR3 protein is CASSQERNTDTQYF. CDR3 nucleotides: TGCGCCAGCAGCCAAGAACGAAACACAGATACGCAGTATTTT.

The genes are TRBV7-2 and TRBJ1-2; tentatively, D is TRBD1 (5 bases). V was cut by 5 bases and J by 10 bases, with 14 bases left in between. Germline V CDR1 and CDR2: SGHTA, FQGNSA. This CDR3 spans 12 amino acids. The CDR3 nucleotides are TGTGCCAGCAGCCGGTCAGGGCGAGACTACACCTTC. Translation: CASSRSGRDYTF.

This clonotype came up a few times. V usage is TRBV12-3 or TRBV12-4 and J usage is TRBJ2-5, with 7 bases lining up with TRBD1. After removal of 6 bases from V and 9 bases from J, the junction contained 13 bases not matched to a gene. CDR3 length: 14 amino acids. Here the CDR3 DNA reads TGTGCCAGCAGCATGAAGGGACAGCCCTTAGCCCAGTACTTC. This translates into CASSMKGQPLAQYF.